The rows below give T cell receptor beta chains drawn from one sample of a study of Ad26.COV2.S vaccination and SARS-CoV-2 variants. The assay was immunoSEQ multiplex PCR, and TCRdb's table has in-frame clones only and misses some. Here the sample spans about 450,000 clones, 89% being singletons. The sample was peripheral blood, taken in a trial of Ad26.COV2.S vaccine versus placebo. The receptors derive from a person aged 18 to 59 who received the Ad26.COV2.S COVID-19 vaccine or a placebo. CDR3s include the opening cysteine and the closing phenylalanine or tryptophan. The D gene is left open where the match is weak. Some rows mark clone size as missing; the rest say once, few, many or name a class of expanded clone.

j_call: TRBJ2-5
v_call: TRBV3-1/TRBV3-2
clone_size: .
d_call: .
cdr3_aa: CASSPGSSSTQYF
cdr3_nt: TGTGCCAGCAGCCCAGGGAGTAGTTCGACCCAGTACTTC

j_call: TRBJ2-5
v_call: TRBV5-1
clone_size: .
d_call: TRBD1
cdr3_aa: CASSPEGAAGTQYF
cdr3_nt: TGCGCCAGCAGCCCAGAGGGGGCAGCCGGGACCCAGTACTTC

j_call: TRBJ1-2
v_call: TRBV6-2/TRBV6-3
clone_size: .
d_call: TRBD1
cdr3_aa: CASSLRTGINYGYTF
cdr3_nt: TGTGCCAGCAGCTTAAGGACAGGGATTAACTATGGCTACACCTTC

j_call: TRBJ1-5
v_call: TRBV19
clone_size: .
d_call: .
cdr3_aa: CASREQTYQPQHF
cdr3_nt: TGTGCCAGCCGGGAACAGACATATCAGCCCCAGCATTTT

j_call: TRBJ1-3
v_call: TRBV20-1
clone_size: .
d_call: .
cdr3_aa: CSVEAGNTIYF
cdr3_nt: TGCAGTGTCGAGGCTGGAAACACCATATATTTT

j_call: TRBJ1-1
v_call: TRBV7-2
clone_size: .
d_call: .
cdr3_aa: CASSPIPGRGYTEAFF
cdr3_nt: TGTGCCAGCAGCCCGATCCCTGGGAGGGGGTACACTGAAGCTTTCTTT

j_call: TRBJ2-5
v_call: TRBV6-2/TRBV6-3
clone_size: .
d_call: TRBD2
cdr3_aa: CASSYNPGGQETQYF
cdr3_nt: TGTGCCAGCAGTTACAACCCGGGGGGGCAAGAGACCCAGTACTTC

j_call: TRBJ1-5
v_call: TRBV10-3
clone_size: .
d_call: .
cdr3_aa: CAISESIRGGRHQPQHF
cdr3_nt: TGTGCCATCAGTGAGTCAATCAGGGGCGGTCGGCATCAGCCCCAGCATTTT

j_call: TRBJ2-1
v_call: TRBV7-8
clone_size: .
d_call: .
cdr3_aa: CASSIRLDMSSYNEQFF
cdr3_nt: TGTGCCAGCAGCATAAGACTAGACATGAGCTCCTACAATGAGCAGTTCTTC

j_call: TRBJ1-1
v_call: TRBV2
clone_size: .
d_call: .
cdr3_aa: CASVNGGEGPRANTEAFF
cdr3_nt: TGTGCCAGCGTGAACGGGGGGGAGGGGCCGCGAGCCAACACTGAAGCTTTCTTT

j_call: TRBJ2-7
v_call: TRBV7-3
clone_size: once
d_call: TRBD1
cdr3_aa: CASSTGQGGEQYF
cdr3_nt: TGTGCCAGCAGCACTGGACAGGGGGGCGAGCAGTACTTC

j_call: TRBJ1-5
v_call: TRBV15
clone_size: few
d_call: TRBD1
cdr3_aa: CATSSGQGGNQPQHF
cdr3_nt: TGTGCCACCAGCAGCGGACAGGGTGGCAATCAGCCCCAGCATTTT

j_call: TRBJ2-5
v_call: TRBV5-6
clone_size: once
d_call: .
cdr3_aa: CASSGIASETQYF
cdr3_nt: TGTGCCAGCAGCGGAATAGCCTCGGAGACCCAGTACTTC

j_call: TRBJ2-7
v_call: TRBV5-6
clone_size: .
d_call: .
cdr3_aa: CASSLGSVGAYPAYEQYF
cdr3_nt: TGTGCCAGCAGCTTGGGATCGGTAGGGGCTTATCCCGCCTACGAGCAGTACTTC

j_call: TRBJ2-1
v_call: TRBV11-3
clone_size: .
d_call: TRBD2
cdr3_aa: CASSLQAGGYNEQFF
cdr3_nt: TGTGCCAGCAGCTTACAAGCGGGGGGCTACAATGAGCAGTTCTTC

j_call: TRBJ1-1
v_call: TRBV27
clone_size: once
d_call: .
cdr3_aa: CASSFGWGYTEAFF
cdr3_nt: TGTGCCAGCAGTTTTGGCTGGGGGTATACTGAAGCTTTCTTT

j_call: TRBJ2-7
v_call: TRBV5-5
clone_size: .
d_call: TRBD1
cdr3_aa: CASSLRDRVSYEQYF
cdr3_nt: TGTGCCAGCAGCCTTCGAGACAGGGTCTCCTACGAGCAGTACTTC

j_call: TRBJ2-5
v_call: TRBV24-1
clone_size: .
d_call: .
cdr3_aa: CATSDHLGGETQYF
cdr3_nt: TGTGCCACCAGTGATCATCTAGGAGGGGAGACCCAGTACTTC

j_call: TRBJ2-3
v_call: TRBV6-5
clone_size: .
d_call: TRBD2
cdr3_aa: CASSYPSGGPGDTQYF
cdr3_nt: TGTGCCAGCAGTTACCCCAGCGGGGGCCCGGGGGATACGCAGTATTTT

j_call: TRBJ1-5
v_call: TRBV30
clone_size: .
d_call: .
cdr3_aa: CAWTPGGTTNQPQHF
cdr3_nt: TGTGCCTGGACCCCGGGAGGGACCACCAATCAGCCCCAGCATTTT

j_call: TRBJ2-1
v_call: TRBV29-1
clone_size: .
d_call: TRBD2
cdr3_aa: CSSHQGLAWNEQFF
cdr3_nt: TGCAGCTCACACCAGGGACTAGCGTGGAATGAGCAGTTCTTC

j_call: TRBJ2-3
v_call: TRBV27
clone_size: .
d_call: .
cdr3_aa: CASSARSPDLTDTQYF
cdr3_nt: TGTGCCAGCAGTGCTCGCAGTCCCGACCTCACAGATACGCAGTATTTT

j_call: TRBJ2-3
v_call: TRBV6-4
clone_size: .
d_call: .
cdr3_aa: CASSERGASTDTQYF
cdr3_nt: TGTGCCAGCAGTGAACGAGGGGCAAGCACAGATACGCAGTATTTT

j_call: TRBJ1-4
v_call: TRBV5-5
clone_size: .
d_call: TRBD1
cdr3_aa: CASSLGTGPINEKLFF
cdr3_nt: TGTGCCAGCAGCTTGGGGACAGGACCCATTAATGAAAAACTGTTTTTT

j_call: TRBJ2-1
v_call: TRBV9
clone_size: .
d_call: TRBD1
cdr3_aa: CASSAGTGVAYNEQFF
cdr3_nt: TGTGCCAGCAGCGCTGGGACAGGGGTGGCCTACAATGAGCAGTTCTTC

j_call: TRBJ1-5
v_call: TRBV30
clone_size: .
d_call: .
cdr3_aa: CAWSAPRRGNQPQHF
cdr3_nt: TGTGCCTGGAGTGCTCCGAGAAGGGGCAATCAGCCCCAGCATTTT

j_call: TRBJ1-5
v_call: TRBV24-1
clone_size: .
d_call: .
cdr3_aa: CATSDITSNQPQHF
cdr3_nt: TGTGCCACCAGTGACATAACAAGCAATCAGCCCCAGCATTTT

j_call: TRBJ1-2
v_call: TRBV9
clone_size: .
d_call: .
cdr3_aa: CASSVTSGAGGYTF
cdr3_nt: TGTGCCAGCAGCGTAACTTCGGGGGCGGGCGGCTACACCTTC